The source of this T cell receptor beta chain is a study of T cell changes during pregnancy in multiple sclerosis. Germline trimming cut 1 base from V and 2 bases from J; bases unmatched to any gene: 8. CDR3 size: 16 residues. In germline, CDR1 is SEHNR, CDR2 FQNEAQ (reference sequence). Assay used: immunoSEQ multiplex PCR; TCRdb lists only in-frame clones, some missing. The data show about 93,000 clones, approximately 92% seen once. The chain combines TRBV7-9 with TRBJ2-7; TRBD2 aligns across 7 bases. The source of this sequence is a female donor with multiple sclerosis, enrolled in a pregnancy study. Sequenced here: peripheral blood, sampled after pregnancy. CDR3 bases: TGTGCCAGCAGCTTAGTGAGTAGCGGGCCAGCCTACGAGCAGTACTTC. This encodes CASSLVSSGPAYEQYF. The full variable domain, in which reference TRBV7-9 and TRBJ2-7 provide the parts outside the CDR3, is DTGVSQNPRHKITKRGQNVTFRCDPISEHNRLYWYRQTLGQGPEFLTYFQNEAQLEKSRLLSDRFSAERPKGSFSTLEIQRTEQGDSAMYLCASSLVSSGPAYEQYFGPGTRLTVT.